This note documents a single TCR beta chain sequence. Random hexamers were used to reverse transcribe about 0.45 to 1 ug of RNA. TCRdb re-derived calls from the immunoSEQ multiplex PCR reads in MiXCR, one entry per CDR3 protein. The sample contains approximately 210,000 distinct CDR3 sequences, approximately 94% of which appear only once. The record originates from a study of CD8 T cells in Susac syndrome. V was shortened by 2 bases and J by 0 bases, with 9 bases between the two germline ends. This CDR3 has 15 amino acids. The germline gives CDR1 SGHVS, CDR2 FQNEAQ. This clonotype was sampled from a human donor with Susac syndrome. This rearrangement joins TRBV7-8 to TRBJ2-3; D gene unclear. Sequencing was carried out using CD4+ T cells from PBMCs. CDR3 DNA: TGTGCCAGCAGCTTAAGGATTTCTAGCACAGATACGCAGTATTTT. The encoded protein is CASSLRISSTDTQYF.